One sample yielded the 30 T cell receptor beta chains listed below, sequenced in a study of blood T cell repertoires in COVID-19 (dated by TCRdb to the early 2020s). To prepare the library, the immunoSEQ multiplex PCR assay was applied. TCRdb carries this immuneACCESS record with in-frame sequences only. Its versions omit some clonotypes, under half of them owing to an unresolved V gene in the studies checked, with the rest unexplained. The sample has 300,000 to 350,000 clones on record, 80% to 90% of them singletons. 9.9% of the sample is held by the ten biggest clonotypes. What was sequenced was peripheral blood. The source is a man aged 25 to 40 with COVID-19, enrolled during active disease.

The rearrangement links TRBV27 to TRBJ1-3; 9 bases align to TRBD1. Germline trimming cut 4 bases from V and 3 bases from J; bases unmatched to any gene: 7. This CDR3 contains 16 residues. Germline-derived CDR1 and CDR2 are MNHEY and SMNVEV (reference sequence). The CDR3 protein is CASSSTGGGFGNTIYF. CDR3 DNA sequence: TGTGCCAGCAGTTCCACAGGGGGCGGGTTTGGAAACACCATATATTTT.

J is TRBJ2-1 and V is TRBV5-1, with 9 positions matching TRBD1. The V gene's germline CDR1 is SGHRS and CDR2 YFSETQ. V lost 3 bases to trimming and J lost 7 bases; unmatched junction nucleotides: 5. This CDR3 comprises 14 residues. The CDR3 DNA is TGCGCCAGCAGCTCTACCGGGACAGGGAATGAGCAGTTCTTC. It is translated as CASSSTGTGNEQFF.

This clone appeared once. The J gene is TRBJ2-5, the V gene TRBV5-6; D possibly corresponds to TRBD1 (5 bases). The CDR3 loop spans 16 amino acids. V was trimmed by 4 bases and J by 0 bases, leaving 16 bases between them. Germline V gene lookup returns CDR1 SGHDT and CDR2 YYEEEE. The CDR3 loop is CASSINDRAYQETQYF. The CDR3 nucleotides are TGTGCCAGCAGCATAAATGACAGAGCGTACCAAGAGACCCAGTACTTC.

The genes are TRBV3-1 (or the pseudogene TRBV3-2) and TRBJ1-1, with D perhaps matching TRBD1 (6 bases). The CDR3 extends over 15 amino acids. The germline CDR1 and CDR2 sequences are LGHDT and YNNKEL (reference sequence). Trimming stripped 4 bases from V and 0 bases from J, with 12 bases between. CDR3 protein: CASSPPGQLNTEAFF. DNA for the CDR3: TGTGCCAGCAGCCCCCCGGGACAACTGAACACTGAAGCTTTCTTT.

The rearrangement links TRBV4-1 to TRBJ2-1, with D maybe TRBD2 (6 bases). The CDR3 totals 16 residues. Germline CDR1 is MGHRA and CDR2 is YSYEKL. V lost 1 base, J lost 5 bases, and 15 bases lay in between. Written as DNA, the CDR3 is TGCGCCAGCAGCCAAGGGGCTAGCGAGCCCGACAATGAGCAGTTCTTC. Its protein product is CASSQGASEPDNEQFF.

This clone is a singleton in its sample. The genes are TRBV18 and TRBJ1-5; 7 nucleotides agree with TRBD1. The V and J ends lost 1 base and 4 bases, in that order; junction bases with no gene match: 4. Germline CDR1 KGHSH, CDR2 LQKENI. CDR3 length: 15 residues. The CDR3 protein is CASSPRGTDNQPQHF. The CDR3 nucleotides are TGTGCCAGCTCACCACGGGGGACAGATAATCAGCCCCAGCATTTT.

The chain uses TRBV9 and TRBJ1-1, with D uncertain. Germline CDR1 and CDR2: SGDLS and YYNGEE. This CDR3 has 13 amino acids. V was cut by 7 bases and J by 6 bases, with 16 bases left in between. As DNA, the CDR3 is TGTGCCAGCGGAGAACGAGTTTCCGCTGAAGCTTTCTTT. This encodes CASGERVSAEAFF.

The CDR3: CASSTDRQETQYF. CDR3 bases: TGTGCCAGCAGCACGGACAGGCAAGAGACCCAGTACTTC. The rearrangement uses TRBV5-5 and TRBJ2-5, with TRBD1 matching 7 bases. Trimming at V came to 4 bases and at J to 2 bases, leaving 2 bases not matched to a gene. Germline V gene data show CDR1 as SGHKS and CDR2 as YYEKEE (reference sequence). This CDR3 comprises 13 residues.

CDR3 sequence reads: CASCASATYEQYF. CDR3 sequence (DNA): TGTGCCAGTTGTGCGTCTGCTACCTACGAGCAGTACTTC. This rearrangement joins TRBV28 to TRBJ2-7, with D uncertain. The V gene's germline CDR1 is MDHEN and CDR2 SYDVKM. Deletions cut 9 bases from V and 2 bases from J, with 14 bases between. CDR3 length: 13 residues.

The chain is built from TRBV7-9 and TRBJ2-5; 7 bases are shared with TRBD1. The V segment lost 6 bases and the J segment 5 bases; nucleotides outside the gene matches: 6. The CDR3 runs to 13 residues. The germline V gene encodes CDR1 SEHNR and CDR2 FQNEAQ (reference sequence). DNA of the CDR3: TGTGCCAGCAGGTCGACAGGGCCTGAGACCCAGTACTTC. Amino acid sequence: CASRSTGPETQYF. Based on the CDR3 plus reference TRBV7-9 and TRBJ2-5, the full variable domain is DTGVSQNPRHKITKRGQNVTFRCDPISEHNRLYWYRQTLGQGPEFLTYFQNEAQLEKSRLLSDRFSAERPKGSFSTLEIQRTEQGDSAMYLCASRSTGPETQYFGPGTRLLVL.

The chain links TRBV5-1 to TRBJ2-2, with TRBD1 matching 7 bases. Germline CDR1 and CDR2: SGHRS and YFSETQ. There are 16 residues in the CDR3. V was clipped by 4 bases and J by 6 bases; unmatched bases: 12. The CDR3 bases are TGCGCCAGCAGCCTAAACACCTTCGACAGGGCCGGGGAGCTGTTTTTT. This sequence encodes CASSLNTFDRAGELFF.

V usage is TRBV7-7 and J usage is TRBJ2-3; D may be TRBD1 (6 bases). Trimming took off 0 bases at V and 5 bases at J, with 15 bases between the two ends. The CDR3 is 16 amino acids. Germline CDR1 and CDR2: SSHAT and FNYEAQ (reference sequence). The CDR3 sequence: CASSLAQGGRGDTQYF. CDR3 in DNA: TGTGCCAGCAGCTTAGCGCAAGGGGGTAGAGGAGATACGCAGTATTTT.

The chain employs TRBV19 and TRBJ1-3; D is uncertain. This CDR3 spans 15 amino acids. The V end lost 8 bases, the J end lost 4 bases, and 18 bases lay between the germline ends. Germline V gives CDR1 LNHDA, CDR2 SQIVND (reference sequence). Here the CDR3 reads CASATSRRSGNTIYF. The CDR3 DNA follows: TGTGCCAGTGCGACAAGCCGTCGCTCCGGAAACACCATATATTTT. The complete variable domain, with remaining parts taken from reference TRBV19 and TRBJ1-3, reads DGGITQSPKYLFRKEGQNVTLSCEQNLNHDAMYWYRQDPGQGLRLIYYSQIVNDFQKGDIAEGYSVSREKKESFPLTVTSAQKNPTAFYLCASATSRRSGNTIYFGEGSWLTVV.

The J gene is TRBJ2-7, the V gene TRBV28; 9 nucleotides line up with TRBD1. Germline V CDR1 and CDR2: MDHEN, SYDVKM. The CDR3 consists of 20 residues. Losses at the gene ends were 5 bases for V and 2 bases for J; bases not matched to a gene: 22. CDR3 protein: CASSLGTGKVLRSLPYEQYF. The CDR3 region has the DNA TGTGCCAGCAGTCTGGGGACAGGGAAGGTCTTACGCTCCTTGCCCTACGAGCAGTACTTC.

This chain joins TRBV18 and TRBJ1-1; a possible D gene is TRBD1 (5 bases). The CDR3 extends over 16 amino acids. The germline V gene has CDR1 KGHSH and CDR2 LQKENI. Trimming took off 2 bases at V and 5 bases at J, with 18 bases between the two ends. As DNA, the CDR3 is TGTGCCAGCTCACCAACTAACGGGGCGCGGGGGACTGAAGCTTTCTTT. It encodes CASSPTNGARGTEAFF.

This chain uses TRBV4-3 with TRBJ1-6, with D possibly matching TRBD1 (6 bases). This CDR3 is 15 amino acids long. Trimming stripped 0 bases from V and 10 bases from J, with 13 bases between. Germline CDR1 and CDR2: LGHNA and YSLEER. The CDR3 DNA reads TGCGCCAGCAGCCAAGACCCACAGGGTAAATCACCCCTCCACTTT. Translation: CASSQDPQGKSPLHF.

The chain uses TRBV24-1 and TRBJ1-5; TRBD1 matches at 9 bases. The CDR3 is 16 residues long. V lost 4 bases to trimming and J lost 6 bases; unmatched junction nucleotides: 9. Per germline, CDR1 KGHDR and CDR2 SFDVKD. CDR3 in amino acids: CATSETGTGHSQPQHF. Written as DNA, the CDR3 is TGTGCCACCAGTGAAACCGGGACAGGGCACAGTCAGCCCCAGCATTTT.

This chain uses TRBV6-5 with TRBJ1-1; no clear D. The CDR3 contains 13 residues. Per germline, CDR1 MNHEY and CDR2 SVGAGI. The ends were cut back, 2 bases at V and 7 bases at J, with 11 bases in the middle. CDR3 protein: CASSYLAGIEAFF. The CDR3 nucleotides are TGTGCCAGCAGTTACCTGGCGGGGATTGAAGCTTTCTTT.

The V call is TRBV5-4, the J call TRBJ2-2; D not certain. This CDR3 has 15 amino acids. V lost 2 bases, J lost 2 bases, and 10 bases lay in between. Germline loops: CDR1 SGHNT, CDR2 YYREEE (reference sequence). The chain's CDR3 is CASSFLAGNTGELFF. CDR3 coding DNA: TGTGCCAGCAGCTTCCTGGCAGGAAACACCGGGGAGCTGTTTTTT.

The V call is TRBV21-1, the J call TRBJ1-6. TRBV21-1 is classified as a pseudogene. The CDR3 is 13 residues long. CDR3 sequence reads: CASRMPRNSPLHF. As DNA, the CDR3 is TGTGCCAGCAGAATGCCCCGGAATTCACCCCTCCACTTT.

This clone has only one observation. The chain uses TRBV24-1 and TRBJ2-3; TRBD1 is a possible D gene (5 bases). V was trimmed by 4 bases and J by 2 bases, leaving 15 bases between them. The CDR3 has 16 residues. CDR1 and CDR2 from the germline V gene are KGHDR and SFDVKD. The CDR3 nucleotides read TGTGCCACCAGTGACACTGGACAAAGACCCACAGATACGCAGTATTTT. Protein product: CATSDTGQRPTDTQYF.

The chain is built from TRBV7-2 and TRBJ2-1, with D perhaps TRBD1 (7 bases). V shed 4 bases and J shed 8 bases, with 24 bases lying between them. This CDR3 has 17 amino acids. The V gene's germline CDR1 is SGHTA and CDR2 FQGNSA. The CDR3 DNA reads TGTGCCAGCAGCTCAAGGCCCCAGGGGGGTAGCCGTGATGAGCAGTTCTTC. It specifies CASSSRPQGGSRDEQFF.

This clone has just one count. The chain has TRBV18 and TRBJ2-1, with 11 bases identical to TRBD2. CDR1 is KGHSH and CDR2 is LQKENI in the germline V gene. The CDR3 covers 18 residues. The trim removed 3 bases at V and 4 bases at J, leaving 11 bases unmatched. CDR3 loop: CASSPTKLAGGLYNEQFF. CDR3 coding DNA: TGTGCCAGCTCACCTACTAAATTAGCGGGGGGGCTGTACAATGAGCAGTTCTTC. The full variable domain, rest sourced from reference TRBV18 and TRBJ2-1, is NAGVMQNPRHLVRRRGQEARLRCSPMKGHSHVYWYRQLPEEGLKFMVYLQKENIIDESGMPKERFSAEFPKEGPSILRIQQVVRGDSAAYFCASSPTKLAGGLYNEQFFGPGTRLTVL.

The chain combines TRBV6-2 or TRBV6-3 with TRBJ1-2, with D uncertain. The CDR3 runs to 12 residues. Between the trimmed V and J ends, which lost 4 bases and 3 bases, there was a span of 6 bases. Germline V CDR1 and CDR2: MNHEY, SVGEGT. The CDR3 spells CASSLADYGYTF. CDR3 sequence (DNA): TGTGCCAGCAGTTTAGCAGACTATGGCTACACCTTC.

This rearrangement joins TRBV28 to TRBJ2-7, with 7 positions matching TRBD2. CDR3 length: 16 residues. Germline V gives CDR1 MDHEN, CDR2 SYDVKM. Trimming took 6 bases from V and 1 from J; bases not matched to a gene: 12. The CDR3 DNA reads as TGTGCCAGCAGCCCTACCGCCAGCGGGGAATCCTACGAGCAGTACTTC. This translates into CASSPTASGESYEQYF.

The chain uses TRBV4-1 and TRBJ2-1, with a tentative D call TRBD2 (5 bases). The germline gives CDR1 MGHRA, CDR2 YSYEKL. This CDR3 contains 16 residues. V was pared by 0 bases and J by 8 bases, with 17 bases between. CDR3 nucleotide sequence: TGCGCCAGCAGCCAAGATATAAGGACTCCAGTGGATGAGCAGTTCTTC. Amino acid sequence: CASSQDIRTPVDEQFF.

In its sample, this clone was seen once. The rearrangement links TRBV29-1 to TRBJ2-7; 10 bases agree with TRBD2. V lost 6 bases to trimming and J lost 3 bases; unmatched junction nucleotides: 8. The CDR3 is made up of 14 amino acids. Looked up from germline, CDR1 is SQVTM and CDR2 is ANQGSEA. CDR3 nucleotide sequence: TGCAGCGTCTCAGCGGGAGGGGCTGTCTACGAGCAGTACTTC. Its protein is CSVSAGGAVYEQYF.

The chain joins TRBV25-1 to TRBJ1-6; unclear D gene. The germline V and J ends were trimmed by 3 bases and 10 bases, with 10 bases remaining between them. There are 13 residues in the CDR3. In germline, CDR1 is MGHDK, CDR2 SYGVNS. The DNA of the CDR3 is TGTGCCAGCAGTGACGCGTCCGCCTCACCCCTCCACTTT. Its translation is CASSDASASPLHF.

The chain uses TRBV11-2 and TRBJ2-2, with D hard to call. Germline loops: CDR1 SGHAT, CDR2 FQNNGV. V lost 2 bases, J lost 1 base, and 8 bases lay in between. This CDR3 has 15 residues. CDR3 nucleotides: TGTGCCAGCAGCTTAACGTCGGGGAACACCGGGGAGCTGTTTTTT. Protein sequence: CASSLTSGNTGELFF.

The rearrangement uses TRBV28 and TRBJ2-5, with 16 bases aligning to TRBD2. CDR1 and CDR2 (germline): MDHEN, SYDVKM. Germline trimming cut 3 bases from V and 1 base from J; bases unmatched to any gene: 8. The CDR3 spans 19 residues. CDR3 DNA: TGTGCCAGCAGTTTCCCGGGACTAGCGGGAGGGCCGGGCCAAGAGACCCAGTACTTC. This codes for CASSFPGLAGGPGQETQYF.